The clone carrying this T cell receptor (beta chain) was counted between two and nine times. The sample originates from a study of T-cell memory formation after mild COVID-19. TCRdb called the 5' RACE reads again in MiXCR, with one record for every CDR3 protein. The data contain approximately 450,000 distinct CDR3 sequences, 18% of them seen just once; the ten biggest clones take up over 9%. Germline lookup yields CDR1 SGDLS and CDR2 YYNGEE. The CDR3 runs 16 residues. Losses at the gene ends were 0 bases for V and 2 bases for J; bases not matched to a gene: 5. This rearrangement joins TRBV9 to TRBJ2-7; 10 positions match TRBD2. Material for sequencing was PBMCs or a T cell subset sorted from them (not recorded which). The TCR sequence derives from an adult woman who had mild COVID-19 (a few samples of this study predate the infection). Cell type and time point are not known. The CDR3: CASSVAPGLATYEQYF. The CDR3 nucleotides are TGTGCCAGCAGCGTAGCCCCGGGACTAGCGACCTACGAGCAGTACTTC.